Below are 18 T cell receptor beta chains sequenced from a single sample in a study of blood T cell repertoires in COVID-19 (dated by TCRdb to 2020 to 2022). Library preparation used the immunoSEQ multiplex PCR assay. Drawn from immuneACCESS, this table holds only the in-frame rearrangements with V and J called that TCRdb kept. Clones are partly lost; checked studies trace under half to an unresolved V gene and leave the rest unexplained. Present in this sample are some 270,000 clones, roughly 89% of which were seen just once. Over 1.5% of the sample is held by the ten biggest clonotypes. Sequencing was performed on peripheral blood. These receptors originate from a middle-aged woman who had recovered from COVID-19.

The rearrangement uses TRBV7-2 and TRBJ1-4, with D hard to call. In germline, CDR1 is SGHTA, CDR2 FQGNSA. Trimming took 4 bases from V and 8 from J, leaving 14 bases between them. This CDR3 is built from 14 residues. In DNA form, the CDR3 reads TGTGCCAGCAGCTCGCCGGCCCCGAGGGAAAAACTGTTTTTT. Protein sequence: CASSSPAPREKLFF.

V and J are TRBV15 and TRBJ1-2, with 8 bases fitting TRBD1. The V segment lost 1 base and the J segment 5 bases; nucleotides outside the gene matches: 6. This CDR3 spans 15 amino acids. Germline values: CDR1 LNHNV, CDR2 YYDKDF (reference sequence). CDR3 loop: CATSRGTGKEYGYTF. The CDR3, as DNA: TGTGCCACCAGCAGAGGGACAGGGAAGGAGTATGGCTACACCTTC.

This clone showed up just a few times. The chain links TRBV19 to TRBJ1-5, with D possibly matching TRBD1 (5 bases). Trimming removed 6 bases from V and 3 bases from J, with 15 bases in between. The CDR3 is 15 amino acids. The germline V gene encodes CDR1 LNHDA and CDR2 SQIVND (reference sequence). The CDR3 region is CASRGPFNPNQPQHF. The CDR3 DNA reads as TGTGCCAGTAGGGGGCCTTTTAACCCCAATCAGCCCCAGCATTTT.

V gene TRBV7-3 combines with J gene TRBJ2-1; D may be TRBD2 (6 bases). This CDR3 spans 15 amino acids. V gave up 3 bases and J gave up 3 bases, with 12 bases separating them. CDR1 and CDR2 from the germline V gene are SGHTA and FQGTGA. CDR3 bases: TGTGCCAGCAGCTTCGCAGGAGGGATCTACAATGAGCAGTTCTTC. Translated, it gives CASSFAGGIYNEQFF.

In DNA form, the CDR3 reads TGTGCCACCAGTGACGGTACCGATGAGCAGTTCTTC. This codes for CATSDGTDEQFF. This chain connects TRBV24-1 to TRBJ2-1, with D hard to call. The CDR3 contains 12 residues. Germline CDR1 and CDR2: KGHDR and SFDVKD. V dropped 4 bases and J dropped 8 bases, with 8 bases sitting between them.

CDR3 protein: CASSPSDWNEQFF. In DNA form, the CDR3 reads TGTGCCAGCAGCCCCTCCGACTGGAATGAGCAGTTCTTC. V gene TRBV7-2 combines with J gene TRBJ2-1; D remains ambiguous. Deletions cut 5 bases from V and 7 bases from J, with 12 bases between. The germline CDR1 and CDR2 sequences are SGHTA and FQGNSA. The CDR3 covers 13 residues. The entire variable domain, with the rest obtained from reference TRBV7-2 and TRBJ2-1, is as follows: GAGVSQSPSNKVTEKGKDVELRCDPISGHTALYWYRQSLGQGLEFLIYFQGNSAPDKSGLPSDRFSAERTGGSVSTLTIQRTQQEDSAVYLCASSPSDWNEQFFGPGTRLTVL.

This clone came up once. The chain uses TRBV6-5 and TRBJ1-5; 7 bases are shared with TRBD1. Germline CDR1 reads MNHEY; CDR2 reads SVGAGI. Losses at the gene ends were 2 bases for V and 3 bases for J; bases not matched to a gene: 7. This CDR3 has 16 residues. In DNA form, the CDR3 reads TGTGCCAGCAGTTACGCGAACAGGGGACCCAATCAGCCCCAGCATTTT. Translation: CASSYANRGPNQPQHF.

The chain links TRBV10-3 to TRBJ1-1, with D possibly matching TRBD1 (6 bases). V shed 10 bases and J shed 1 base, with 13 bases lying between them. Germline CDR1 ENHRY, CDR2 SYGVKD. The CDR3 totals 13 residues. CDR3 nucleotides: TGTGCCAGTACCGGGACAACGAACACTGAAGCTTTCTTT. As protein: CASTGTTNTEAFF.

V and J are TRBV4-1 and TRBJ2-7, with D perhaps TRBD1 (7 bases). V lost 0 bases and J 6 bases, leaving 15 bases between the germline ends. CDR1 is MGHRA, CDR2 YSYEKL, per germline. CDR3 length: 15 amino acids. The CDR3 reads CASSQDYAGGGEQYF. CDR3 in DNA: TGCGCCAGCAGCCAAGATTACGCAGGGGGAGGCGAGCAGTACTTC.

The V call is TRBV28, the J call TRBJ1-6, with unresolved D. The germline V and J ends were trimmed by 5 bases and 7 bases, with 18 bases remaining between them. The length of the CDR3 is 16 residues. Germline assignment: CDR1 MDHEN and CDR2 SYDVKM. CDR3: CASSDSWAPRNSPLHF. The CDR3 DNA reads as TGTGCCAGCAGTGATTCCTGGGCCCCACGGAATTCACCCCTCCACTTT.

The chain is built from TRBV12-3 or TRBV12-4 and TRBJ2-7, with D unresolved. Trimming stripped 5 bases from V and 2 bases from J, with 10 bases between. The CDR3 length is 13 residues. The CDR3 spells CASSATPTYEQYF. In DNA, the CDR3 is TGTGCCAGCAGTGCCACGCCTACCTACGAGCAGTACTTC.

The chain has TRBV7-6 and TRBJ1-4; 10 nucleotides line up with TRBD1. This CDR3 contains 17 residues. Germline V CDR1 and CDR2: SGHVS, FNYEAQ. J was trimmed by 2 bases and V by 5 bases; bases with no gene match: 8. CDR3 nucleotides: TGTGCCAGCAGCCCCGACAGGGGGCCCGTCACTAATGAAAAACTGTTTTTT. This sequence encodes CASSPDRGPVTNEKLFF. Supplemented by reference TRBV7-6 and TRBJ1-4, the full variable domain reads GAGVSQSPRYKVTKRGQDVALRCDPISGHVSLYWYRQALGQGPEFLTYFNYEAQQDKSGLPNDRFSAERPEGSISTLTIQRTEQRDSAMYRCASSPDRGPVTNEKLFFGSGTQLSVL.

Turning to this clone: Other DNA sequences in this specimen translate into the identical CDR3. The J gene is TRBJ2-7, the V gene TRBV10-3; possible D gene TRBD1, 6 bases. Germline loops: CDR1 ENHRY, CDR2 SYGVKD. Trimming stripped 6 bases from V and 3 bases from J, with 9 bases between. This CDR3 has 12 amino acids. CDR3 protein: CAIRDSSYEQYF. The CDR3 region has the DNA TGTGCCATCAGGGACAGTAGCTACGAGCAGTACTTC.

This clone has just one count. This chain uses TRBV6-5 with TRBJ1-5, with D maybe TRBD1 (6 bases). V lost 2 bases to trimming and J lost 7 bases, with 12 bases between them. The CDR3 is 14 amino acids. Per germline, CDR1 MNHEY and CDR2 SVGAGI. In DNA, the CDR3 is TGTGCCAGCAGTTACGTGGCAGGGGTACAGCCCCAGCATTTT. This gives the protein CASSYVAGVQPQHF.

The chain uses TRBV14 and TRBJ1-2; D uncertain. This CDR3 contains 17 residues. Deletions cut 0 bases from V and 8 bases from J, with 22 bases between. CDR1 SGHDN and CDR2 FVKESK come from the germline V gene. This chain's CDR3 is CASSQDPGRWGSRGYTF. The CDR3 DNA reads TGTGCCAGCAGCCAAGATCCTGGGAGATGGGGATCTCGGGGCTACACCTTC.

The CDR3 sequence is CSVEGALPINYGYTF. The CDR3 bases are TGCAGCGTTGAAGGGGCCTTACCCATTAACTATGGCTACACCTTC. V is TRBV29-1 and J is TRBJ1-2; D unresolved. V lost 1 base to trimming and J lost 1 base, with 13 bases between them. The CDR3 sequence is 15 residues long. CDR1 is SQVTM and CDR2 is ANQGSEA in the germline V gene.

The J gene is TRBJ2-2, the V gene TRBV24-1; 10 nucleotides match TRBD1. The germline V gene has CDR1 KGHDR and CDR2 SFDVKD. This CDR3 is 17 amino acids long. Trimming cost V 3 bases and J 2 bases; bases outside gene matches: 5. CDR3 DNA: TGTGCCACCAGTGATCGCCGGGACAGGGGCAACACCGGGGAGCTGTTTTTT. Protein: CATSDRRDRGNTGELFF.

The chain recombines TRBV29-1 with TRBJ2-3; D ambiguous. The CDR3 consists of 17 residues. The V end was cut by 0 bases, the J end by 2 bases, with 18 bases between. The germline V gene encodes CDR1 SQVTM and CDR2 ANQGSEA. CDR3 region: CSVEDWLPGLATDTQYF. CDR3 DNA: TGCAGCGTTGAAGACTGGCTGCCGGGTCTCGCCACAGATACGCAGTATTTT.